The 17 T cell receptor beta chains listed next were all sequenced from one sample in a study of T cells in Graves' hyperthyroidism and ophthalmopathy. From RNA transcripts, TCR beta CDR3 regions were amplified. During a first-round RT-PCR of the TCR CDR3, the HTBI primer set was used. TCRdb fed the multiplex PCR reads into MiXCR, producing one record per CDR3 protein. The sample holds roughly 500,000 distinct CDR3 sequences, roughly 15% seen once. Material: blood. Every receptor here comes from a woman aged 25 to 39 with Graves' ophthalmopathy.

This clonotype turned up a few times. The chain is built from TRBV24-1 and TRBJ2-4; either TRBD1 or TRBD2 may supply D (5 bases each). CDR3 length equals 14 residues. Between the trimmed V and J ends, which lost 3 bases and 10 bases, there was a span of 15 bases. The germline gives CDR1 KGHDR, CDR2 SFDVKD. The CDR3 is CATSDPGTTGIQYF. CDR3 coding DNA: TGTGCCACCAGTGATCCCGGGACGACGGGGATTCAGTACTTC.

This clonotype was found many times. The chain combines TRBV30 with TRBJ1-2; D unresolved. The CDR3 spans 15 residues. Germline CDR1 is GTSNPN and CDR2 is SVGIG (reference sequence). Between the trimmed V and J ends, which lost 2 bases and 8 bases, there was a span of 21 bases. DNA for the CDR3: TGTGCCTGGAGTTTCGGGTTGCGGGCCACGGAAGGCTACACCTTC. Amino acids: CAWSFGLRATEGYTF.

In its sample, this clonotype was seen many times. The gene calls are TRBV30 and TRBJ2-5; the match to TRBD2 covers 11 bases. Trimming removed 2 bases from V and 5 bases from J; junction bases left unmatched: 4. The CDR3 has 14 residues. In germline, CDR1 is GTSNPN, CDR2 SVGIG (reference sequence). CDR3 nucleotides: TGTGCCTGGAGTATGCTAGCGGGAGGTGAGACCCAGTACTTC. Its translation is CAWSMLAGGETQYF.

This clonotype was counted only a few times. J is TRBJ2-5 and V is TRBV28; D possibly corresponds to TRBD1 (6 bases). V shed 4 bases and J shed 5 bases, with 20 bases lying between them. CDR3 length: 16 residues. Germline V lookup: CDR1 MDHEN, CDR2 SYDVKM. The CDR3 here is CASSSGGGPAGETQYF. The CDR3 bases are TGTGCCAGCAGTTCTGGGGGCGGCCCCGCAGGGGAGACCCAGTACTTC.

The chain has TRBV19 and TRBJ2-5; weak D call: TRBD2 (5 bases). V was trimmed by 1 base and J by 4 bases, leaving 7 bases between them. Germline loops: CDR1 LNHDA, CDR2 SQIVND (reference sequence). CDR3 length equals 13 residues. The CDR3 loop reads CASSIVEGETQYF. In DNA form, the CDR3 reads TGTGCCAGTAGTATAGTAGAGGGAGAGACCCAGTACTTC.

This clonotype was detected a few times. V gene TRBV7-2 combines with J gene TRBJ2-7, with 15 bases identical to TRBD2. The CDR3 loop spans 19 amino acids. J was trimmed by 3 bases and V by 5 bases; bases with no gene match: 14. CDR1 and CDR2 from the germline V gene are SGHTA and FQGNSA. CDR3 protein: CASSGPMGLAGGHLYEQYF. Written as DNA, the CDR3 is TGTGCCAGCAGCGGCCCTATGGGACTAGCGGGAGGCCATCTCTACGAGCAGTACTTC. The full variable domain, rest sourced from reference TRBV7-2 and TRBJ2-7, is GAGVSQSPSNKVTEKGKDVELRCDPISGHTALYWYRQSLGQGLEFLIYFQGNSAPDKSGLPSDRFSAERTGGSVSTLTIQRTQQEDSAVYLCASSGPMGLAGGHLYEQYFGPGTRLTVT.

This chain connects TRBV6-4 to TRBJ2-1; the D gene is possibly TRBD1 (6 bases). The germline V gene encodes CDR1 MRHNA and CDR2 SNTAGT. This CDR3 contains 13 residues. The V end lost 5 bases, the J end lost 6 bases, and 11 bases lay between the germline ends. The CDR3, as DNA: TGTGCCAGCAGTACAATGACAGGCAATGAGCAGTTCTTC. Translating gives CASSTMTGNEQFF.

This clonotype was seen at least ten times. The rearrangement uses TRBV3-1 and TRBJ1-6; 7 nucleotides match TRBD1. V shed 3 bases, J shed 0 bases, and the junction held 5 bases outside the gene matches. In germline, CDR1 is LGHDT, CDR2 YNNKEL (reference sequence). CDR3 length equals 17 residues. CDR3 sequence reads: CASSQDRSSSYNSPLHF. Here the CDR3 DNA reads TGTGCCAGCAGCCAGGACAGGAGCAGCTCCTATAATTCACCCCTCCACTTT.

This clonotype was recorded at least ten times. The chain has TRBV20-1 and TRBJ2-7, with unresolved D. The V and J ends lost 2 bases and 0 bases respectively, with 14 bases between them. This CDR3 is built from 15 residues. Per germline, CDR1 DFQATT and CDR2 SNEGSKA (reference sequence). DNA for the CDR3: TGCAGTGCTAGACGGTGGGCGGCGAGCTCCTACGAGCAGTACTTC. Translation: CSARRWAASSYEQYF.

In this sample, this clonotype turned up many times. This rearrangement joins TRBV28 to TRBJ2-2; TRBD2 matches at 7 bases. Germline CDR1 is MDHEN and CDR2 is SYDVKM. Germline trimming cut 3 bases from V and 7 bases from J; bases unmatched to any gene: 5. There are 14 residues in the CDR3. CDR3 bases: TGTGCCAGCAGTTTTGACAGCGGGAACGGGGAGCTGTTTTTT. This encodes CASSFDSGNGELFF.

This clonotype showed up just a few times. The chain carries TRBV30 and TRBJ2-5; 8 bases match TRBD1. CDR1 and CDR2 from the germline V gene are GTSNPN and SVGIG (reference sequence). This CDR3 has 16 residues. V was pared by 3 bases and J by 4 bases, with 13 bases of the junction left unmatched. The CDR3 DNA reads as TGTGCCTGGAGACGGAAACTCAGGGGGCGCGGAGAGACCCAGTACTTC. As protein: CAWRRKLRGRGETQYF.

This chain links TRBV5-1 with TRBJ2-3, with 7 bases matching TRBD2. V lost 1 base and J lost 3; bases outside the gene matches: 5. The CDR3 totals 15 residues. Germline CDR1 is SGHRS and CDR2 is YFSETQ. Written as DNA, the CDR3 is TGCGCCAGCAGCTTGCGGGGAGGGCCAACAGATACGCAGTATTTT. Its protein product is CASSLRGGPTDTQYF.

This clonotype showed up many times. The V gene is TRBV7-2, the J gene TRBJ2-5, with 13 bases aligning to TRBD2. The germline V gene encodes CDR1 SGHTA and CDR2 FQGNSA. The CDR3 covers 16 residues. Losses at the gene ends were 5 bases for V and 4 bases for J; bases not matched to a gene: 7. CDR3 sequence: CASSKTSGRLAETQYF. The CDR3 nucleotides read TGTGCCAGCAGCAAGACTAGCGGGAGGTTGGCAGAGACCCAGTACTTC.

Note on this clonotype: At one of its ends the junction is not consistent with the germline gene, which may arise from a read error. The chain employs TRBV27 and TRBJ2-7; D gene ambiguous. CDR3 length equals 13 residues. CDR1 is MNHEY and CDR2 is SMNVEV in the germline V gene (reference sequence). The CDR3 nucleotides read TGCGCCAGCAGTTTCTTTTGGCCCTACGAGCAGTACTTC. It is translated as CASSFFWPYEQYF.

This clonotype was detected many times. The chain joins TRBV28 to TRBJ1-2; the match to TRBD1 covers 7 bases. Germline-derived CDR1 and CDR2 are MDHEN and SYDVKM. The J segment lost 2 bases and the V segment lost 6 bases, leaving 6 bases of the junction unmatched. The CDR3 has 14 amino acids. The CDR3 spells CASRGTEPNYGYTF. In DNA form, the CDR3 reads TGTGCCAGCAGGGGGACAGAGCCCAACTATGGCTACACCTTC.

This clonotype was seen once. The rearrangement links TRBV10-2 to TRBJ1-1; 7 positions agree with TRBD1. V gave up 9 bases and J gave up 3 bases; unmatched junction bases: 7. This CDR3 has 13 residues. Per the germline V gene, CDR1 is WSHSY and CDR2 is SAAADI. The CDR3 sequence is CASSQGRDTEAFF. As DNA, the CDR3 is TGCGCCAGTTCACAGGGGAGAGACACTGAAGCTTTCTTT.

The rearrangement joins TRBV13 to TRBJ2-5; the match to TRBD2 covers 11 bases. Unmatched junction bases numbered 10, after V lost 4 bases and J lost 0 bases. Germline assignment: CDR1 PRHDT and CDR2 FYEKMQ (reference sequence). The CDR3 extends over 18 amino acids. For the CDR3, the DNA is TGTGCCAGCAGCTCATCACTAGCGGGAGTGGTTAACCAAGAGACCCAGTACTTC. Protein: CASSSSLAGVVNQETQYF.